These T cell receptor beta chains were read from a single sample in a study of T cells in Graves' hyperthyroidism and ophthalmopathy. A single record per CDR3 protein comes from TCRdb applying MiXCR to the multiplex PCR reads. The sample contains about 500,000 distinct CDR3 sequences, approximately 15% of which appear only once. The sequenced material came from blood. Receptors were obtained from a woman aged 18-29 years with Graves' hyperthyroidism. Both conserved end residues are part of each CDR3. The D gene is left open where the match is weak. Some rows have no size entry. The others give once, few or many, or a class for an expanded clone.

>.|TRBJ1-2|TRBV29-1|TRBD1
CSVGALTGVYGYTF
TGCAGCGTTGGAGCGTTGACAGGGGTCTATGGCTACACCTTC
>once|TRBJ2-2|TRBV2|TRBD1
CARRQGANTGELFF
TGTGCCAGGAGACAGGGGGCTAACACCGGGGAGCTGTTTTTT
>.|TRBJ2-7|TRBV5-1|TRBD2
CASREREGSYEQYF
TGCGCCAGCAGAGAACGGGAGGGTTCATACGAGCAGTACTTC
>many|TRBJ2-3|TRBV11-2|TRBD2
CASSILAGVPTDTQYF
TGTGCCAGCAGCATCCTAGCGGGAGTCCCTACAGATACGCAGTATTTT
>many|TRBJ2-7|TRBV24-1|.
CATSDSRVGYEQYF
TGTGCCACCAGTGACAGCAGGGTAGGCTACGAGCAGTACTTC
>many|TRBJ2-7|TRBV2|TRBD2
CASERTLAVSGEQYF
TGTGCCAGCGAGCGGACACTAGCGGTTTCGGGAGAGCAGTACTTC
>many|TRBJ2-5|TRBV20-1|.
CSAQGLQETQYF
TGCAGTGCCCAGGGACTGCAAGAGACCCAGTACTTC
>many|TRBJ2-7|TRBV18|.
CASSPLGHEQYF
TGTGCCAGCTCACCGCTGGGGCACGAGCAGTACTTC
>few|TRBJ1-2|TRBV3-1|.
CASSHITLQGDYGYTF
TGTGCCAGCAGCCACATAACTCTACAGGGCGACTATGGCTACACCTTC
>many|TRBJ2-2|TRBV7-9|TRBD2
CASSLGAGDTGELFF
TGTGCCAGCAGCTTAGGAGCGGGAGATACCGGGGAGCTGTTTTTT
>.|TRBJ2-7|TRBV11-2|.
CASSKTPRSYEQYF
TGTGCCAGCAGCAAAACCCCCAGGAGCTACGAGCAGTACTTC
>.|TRBJ1-4|TRBV12-3/TRBV12-4|.
CASSLRGSGEKLFF
TGTGCCAGCAGTTTAAGAGGGTCGGGGGAAAAACTGTTTTTT
>.|TRBJ2-5|TRBV12-3/TRBV12-4|TRBD2
CASSLGLAGGQGGTQYF
TGTGCCAGCAGCCTCGGACTAGCGGGGGGCCAGGGAGGGACCCAGTACTTC
>once|TRBJ2-1|TRBV18|TRBD2
CASTPLPGLASGNEQFF
TGTGCCAGCACACCACTGCCGGGACTAGCGTCAGGAAATGAGCAGTTCTTC
>.|TRBJ2-7|TRBV5-1|.
CASSLYTGAYEQYF
TGTGCCAGCAGTTTATATACCGGGGCCTACGAGCAGTACTTC
>many|TRBJ2-1|TRBV29-1|TRBD1
CSVLAGQGGGDEQFF
TGCAGCGTCCTCGCTGGACAGGGAGGAGGCGATGAGCAGTTCTTC
>.|TRBJ2-4|TRBV28|.
CASSPTSSLAKNIQYF
TGTGCCAGCAGCCCTACCAGTTCGCTAGCCAAAAACATTCAGTACTTC
>many|TRBJ1-1|TRBV6-1|.
CASFQGKNTEAFF
TGTGCCAGTTTTCAGGGAAAAAACACTGAAGCTTTCTTT
>few|TRBJ2-7|TRBV15|.
CATSRDNVRLAYEQYF
TGTGCCACCAGCAGAGATAATGTTCGTCTAGCCTACGAGCAGTACTTC
>few|TRBJ1-1|TRBV5-1|.
CASSFEGTNTEAFF
TGCGCCAGCAGCTTCGAGGGGACCAACACTGAAGCTTTCTTT
>few|TRBJ2-5|TRBV19|.
CASSTLGHPGQETQYF
TGTGCCAGTAGTACGCTAGGACACCCCGGCCAAGAGACCCAGTACTTC
>few|TRBJ2-1|TRBV10-3|.
CATRRLASYNEQFF
TGTGCCACGCGAAGGCTAGCCTCCTACAATGAGCAGTTCTTC
>few|TRBJ2-1|TRBV28|TRBD1
CASKGTGVRNEQFF
TGTGCCAGCAAAGGGACAGGGGTTCGGAATGAGCAGTTCTTC
>.|TRBJ2-5|TRBV3-1|TRBD2
CAGSQDQAGGPKETQYF
TGTGCCGGCAGCCAAGATCAAGCGGGGGGCCCTAAAGAGACCCAGTACTTC
>many|TRBJ2-5|TRBV28|TRBD2
CASSSVAGVAETQYF
TGTGCCAGCAGTTCGGTAGCGGGAGTGGCGGAGACCCAGTACTTC
>many|TRBJ2-3|TRBV7-2|TRBD2
CASSSRTSGARTDTQYF
TGTGCCAGCAGCTCCCGGACTAGCGGGGCCCGCACAGATACGCAGTATTTT
>.|TRBJ2-2|TRBV20-1|TRBD1
CSASKDRTTGELFF
TGCAGTGCGAGTAAGGACAGGACAACCGGGGAGCTGTTTTTT
>few|TRBJ1-2|TRBV11-3|.
CASSLDLGGIGYTF
TGTGCCAGCAGCTTAGATCTTGGAGGGATCGGCTACACCTTC
>.|TRBJ1-1|TRBV24-1|.
CATSDFMGTEAFF
TGTGCCACCAGTGATTTTATGGGGACTGAAGCTTTCTTT
>few|TRBJ2-1|TRBV4-1|.
CASSQDPDHNEQFF
TGCGCCAGCAGCCAAGATCCCGACCACAATGAGCAGTTCTTC
>.|TRBJ2-1|TRBV30|TRBD2
CAWRLGAASGKQFF
TGTGCCTGGAGGCTGGGGGCCGCTAGCGGGAAACAGTTCTTC
>.|TRBJ1-3|TRBV5-5|.
CASSFSPGESSGNTIYF
TGTGCCAGCAGCTTTAGTCCAGGGGAGAGCTCTGGAAACACCATATATTTT
>few|TRBJ2-1|TRBV7-9|.
CASSMGSLAEQFF
TGTGCCAGTTCGATGGGGAGTCTGGCGGAGCAGTTCTTC
>.|TRBJ2-7|TRBV5-6|.
CASSLAATYEQYF
TGTGCCAGCAGCTTGGCGGCAACCTACGAGCAGTACTTC
>many|TRBJ2-3|TRBV28|.
CASSPILDTQYF
TGTGCCAGCAGTCCGATATTAGATACGCAGTATTTT
>.|TRBJ1-3|TRBV6-1|.
CASSEGAAPSGNTIYF
TGTGCCAGCAGTGAGGGTGCAGCGCCTTCTGGAAACACCATATATTTT
>.|TRBJ2-1|TRBV7-2|TRBD2
CASSVGLAGVGEQFF
TGTGCCAGCAGCGTAGGACTAGCGGGAGTCGGTGAGCAGTTCTTC
>.|TRBJ1-5|TRBV28|.
CASSFPTGLGASNRPQHF
TGTGCCAGCAGTTTCCCCACCGGGCTGGGGGCAAGCAATCGGCCCCAGCATTTT
>.|TRBJ2-3|TRBV7-2|.
CASSLGVRATDTQYF
TGTGCCAGCAGCTTAGGGGTCAGGGCCACAGATACGCAGTATTTT
>few|TRBJ1-2|TRBV2|.
CASSVQTNYGYTF
TGTGCCAGCAGCGTACAAACAAACTATGGCTACACCTTC
>.|TRBJ2-2|TRBV14|TRBD2
CASSQVGGSSTGELFF
TGTGCCAGCAGCCAAGTTGGCGGGAGTTCCACCGGGGAGCTGTTTTTT
>many|TRBJ2-1|TRBV30|.
CAWTTLTGSLVGEQFF
TGTGCCTGGACGACTCTAACGGGCTCCTTGGTCGGCGAGCAGTTCTTC
>many|TRBJ2-3|TRBV24-1|TRBD2
CATSDKGSGGTDTQYF
TGTGCCACCAGTGATAAAGGTAGCGGGGGCACAGATACGCAGTATTTT
>many|TRBJ2-7|TRBV6-7|.
CASSYAGKEDEQYF
TGTGCCAGCAGTTACGCAGGGAAGGAGGACGAGCAGTACTTC
>many|TRBJ2-7|TRBV11-2|.
CASSRGGNGHEQYF
TGTGCCAGCAGTAGGGGGGGTAATGGACACGAGCAGTACTTC
>few|TRBJ1-1|TRBV29-1|.
CSVVGGKNTEAFF
TGCAGCGTTGTGGGGGGCAAGAACACTGAAGCTTTCTTT
>.|TRBJ1-2|TRBV28|.
CASTFGFLGYTF
TGTGCCAGCACCTTCGGGTTTCTTGGGTACACCTTC
>many|TRBJ2-7|TRBV6-1|TRBD2
CASSEEASGVPEQYF
TGTGCCAGCAGTGAAGAGGCTAGCGGGGTCCCTGAACAGTACTTC
>.|TRBJ2-2|TRBV6-1|TRBD2
CACRGGGELFF
TGTGCCTGCCGGGGGGGAGGGGAGCTGTTTTTT
>many|TRBJ2-2|TRBV11-2|TRBD2
CASSLDRAGALTGELFF
TGTGCCAGCAGCTTAGATCGAGCGGGAGCACTCACCGGGGAGCTGTTTTTT
>.|TRBJ1-4|TRBV7-9|.
CASSLSGASNEKLFF
TGTGCCAGCAGCTTGAGTGGGGCATCTAATGAAAAACTGTTTTTT
>few|TRBJ2-4|TRBV7-9|.
CASSPRGLGNIQYF
TGTGCCAGCAGCCCCAGGGGTCTGGGAAACATTCAGTACTTC
>few|TRBJ2-5|TRBV5-1|TRBD1
CASSKTGGVETQYF
TGCGCCAGCAGCAAGACAGGGGGCGTGGAGACCCAGTACTTC
>few|TRBJ1-4|TRBV15|.
CATSRDTTGEKLFF
TGTGCCACCAGCAGAGATACGACCGGTGAAAAACTGTTTTTT
>.|TRBJ1-1|TRBV29-1|.
CSVDQGNTEAFF
TGCAGCGTTGATCAGGGGAACACTGAAGCTTTCTTT
>.|TRBJ1-1|TRBV5-1|TRBD1
CASSRSQGGAEAFF
TGCGCCAGCAGCCGGTCTCAGGGGGGGGCTGAAGCTTTCTTT
>few|TRBJ2-7|TRBV30|.
CAWRELEVSYEQYF
TGTGCCTGGAGAGAACTAGAGGTCTCCTACGAGCAGTACTTC
>few|TRBJ2-3|TRBV6-2/TRBV6-3|.
CASKAPLPDTQYF
TGTGCCAGCAAAGCGCCGCTGCCAGATACGCAGTATTTT
>.|TRBJ2-7|TRBV5-1|TRBD1
CASSLQQGAGEQYF
TGCGCCAGCAGCTTACAGCAGGGGGCAGGGGAGCAGTACTTC